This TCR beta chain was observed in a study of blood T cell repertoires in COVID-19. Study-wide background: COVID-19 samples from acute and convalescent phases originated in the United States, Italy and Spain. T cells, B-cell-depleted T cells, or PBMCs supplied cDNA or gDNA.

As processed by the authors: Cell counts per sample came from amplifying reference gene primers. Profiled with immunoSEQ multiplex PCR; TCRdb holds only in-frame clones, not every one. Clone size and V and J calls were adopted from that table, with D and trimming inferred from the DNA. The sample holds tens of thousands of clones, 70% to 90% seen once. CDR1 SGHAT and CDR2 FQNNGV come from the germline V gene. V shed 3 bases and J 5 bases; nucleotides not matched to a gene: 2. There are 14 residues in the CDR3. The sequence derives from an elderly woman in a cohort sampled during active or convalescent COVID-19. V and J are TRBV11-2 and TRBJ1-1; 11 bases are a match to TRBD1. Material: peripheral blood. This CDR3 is CASSFGTGGTEAFF. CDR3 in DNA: TGTGCCAGCAGCTTTGGGACAGGGGGTACTGAAGCTTTCTTT.